The 25 T cell receptor beta chains below were found in one sample sequenced in a study of shared clonotypes between healthy human individuals. Libraries were prepared by immunoSEQ multiplex PCR; TCRdb keeps only in-frame clonotypes and omits some of them. The sample has 230,000 or so clones; about 69% are singletons. Source material: memory CD4+ T cells sorted from blood. As to subset: CD45RA-negative fraction. The source is a young man in good health.

The chain carries TRBV4-2 and TRBJ2-7; D gene ambiguous. V lost 5 bases and J lost 0, with 11 bases in between. The CDR3 has 14 amino acids. CDR1 is LGHNA and CDR2 is YNFKEQ in the germline V gene. CDR3 sequence (DNA): TGTGCCAGCAGCTTGGAGTTCAGCTCCTACGAGCAGTACTTC. This sequence encodes CASSLEFSSYEQYF.

The chain employs TRBV4-3 and TRBJ1-5; D is uncertain. Per germline, CDR1 LGHNA and CDR2 YSLEER. V was shortened by 3 bases and J by 4 bases, with 10 bases between the two germline ends. This CDR3 is 14 amino acids long. The CDR3 is CASSHGPGNQPQHF. In DNA, the CDR3 is TGCGCCAGCAGCCATGGACCTGGGAATCAGCCCCAGCATTTT.

The chain has TRBV11-3 and TRBJ2-7; the match to TRBD2 covers 8 bases. From germline, CDR1 is SGHNT and CDR2 YENEEA. The CDR3 runs 13 residues. V lost 5 bases, J lost 6 bases, and 6 bases stayed unmatched. In DNA form, the CDR3 reads TGTGCCAGCAGCCCACAGACTAGCGCCGAGCAGTACTTC. Amino acid sequence: CASSPQTSAEQYF.

This clone came up once. The DNA for the CDR3 is TGTGCCATCAGTGGAAGGGGGCCGCGGCAGTTGACCGGGGAGCTGTTTTTT. Translating it yields CAISGRGPRQLTGELFF. This chain connects TRBV10-3 to TRBJ2-2; 7 nucleotides align to TRBD1. After removal of 4 bases from V and 5 bases from J, the junction contained 13 bases not matched to a gene. Germline V gene lookup returns CDR1 ENHRY and CDR2 SYGVKD. CDR3 length: 17 amino acids.

The chain recombines TRBV30 with TRBJ2-7, with a tentative D call TRBD2 (5 bases). Between the trimmed V and J ends, which lost 2 bases and 6 bases, there was a span of 14 bases. In germline, CDR1 is GTSNPN, CDR2 SVGIG (reference sequence). The CDR3 spans 13 residues. This CDR3 reads CAWSRDYRSEQYF. The CDR3 DNA follows: TGTGCCTGGAGTCGCGACTATAGATCCGAGCAGTACTTC.

The chain joins TRBV4-3 to TRBJ2-1; D uncertain. The CDR3 runs 14 residues. V lost 4 bases to trimming and J lost 0 bases, with 7 bases between them. Germline loops: CDR1 LGHNA, CDR2 YSLEER. As DNA, the CDR3 is TGCGCCAGCAGCCTAGTACACTCCTACAATGAGCAGTTCTTC. The encoded protein is CASSLVHSYNEQFF.

This clone was observed a handful of times. The genes are TRBV5-1 and TRBJ1-2; D unclear. The CDR3 sequence is 16 residues long. Germline CDR1 reads SGHRS; CDR2 reads YFSETQ. V lost 0 bases, J lost 0 bases, and 12 bases lay in between. The CDR3 region is CASSLGGELANYGYTF. DNA for the CDR3: TGCGCCAGCAGCTTGGGTGGCGAGTTAGCTAACTATGGCTACACCTTC.

This chain uses TRBV28 with TRBJ2-3; 7 bases are shared with TRBD2. V shed 7 bases and J 1 base; nucleotides not matched to a gene: 5. The CDR3 loop spans 14 amino acids. CDR1 is MDHEN and CDR2 is SYDVKM in the germline V gene. Written as DNA, the CDR3 is TGTGCCAGCATCCCGGGGGGTGGCACAGATACGCAGTATTTT. Its translation: CASIPGGGTDTQYF.

V usage is TRBV7-2 and J usage is TRBJ2-3, with TRBD2 matching over 12 bases. Trimming at V came to 5 bases and at J to 6 bases, leaving 6 bases not matched to a gene. The length of the CDR3 is 15 residues. Germline V gene data show CDR1 as SGHTA and CDR2 as FQGNSA. The CDR3 spells CASSQGLAGMDTQYF. The CDR3 DNA sequence: TGTGCCAGCAGCCAAGGACTAGCGGGAATGGATACGCAGTATTTT.

The V gene is TRBV7-2, the J gene TRBJ2-2; 9 positions match TRBD1. The CDR3 totals 16 residues. Germline V CDR1 and CDR2: SGHTA, FQGNSA. After removal of 4 bases from V and 5 bases from J, the junction contained 8 bases not matched to a gene. CDR3 in DNA: TGTGCCAGCAGCTCGCAACAGGGGGCACGGACCGGGGAGCTGTTTTTT. Its protein product is CASSSQQGARTGELFF.

The chain combines TRBV6-1 with TRBJ1-1, with D possibly being TRBD1 (6 bases). Germline CDR1 reads MNHNS; CDR2 reads SASEGT. This CDR3 region has 15 residues. V lost 6 bases, J lost 1 base, and 15 bases lay in between. CDR3 sequence: CASRRQVRENTEAFF. The DNA for the CDR3 is TGTGCCAGCAGGAGACAGGTTCGGGAGAACACTGAAGCTTTCTTT.

This clone was counted between two and nine times. The rearrangement uses TRBV28 and TRBJ2-3, with TRBD1 matching over 11 bases. This CDR3 contains 15 residues. Germline CDR1 MDHEN, CDR2 SYDVKM. Losses at the gene ends were 5 bases for V and 5 bases for J; bases not matched to a gene: 6. CDR3 bases: TGTGCCAGCAGTGTACGGACAGGGGGCAGAGATACGCAGTATTTT. It yields the protein CASSVRTGGRDTQYF.

There are a few counts of this clone. V is TRBV27 and J is TRBJ2-6, with D maybe TRBD1 (6 bases). Trimming stripped 8 bases from V and 4 bases from J, with 15 bases between. The CDR3 totals 15 residues. Germline V lookup: CDR1 MNHEY, CDR2 SMNVEV (reference sequence). The CDR3 reads CASGYRVSGANVLTF. CDR3 sequence (DNA): TGTGCCAGCGGCTACAGGGTTTCCGGGGCCAACGTCCTGACTTTC.

The rearrangement links TRBV7-6 to TRBJ2-3; D is tentatively TRBD1 or TRBD2 (5 bases each). CDR1 and CDR2 (germline): SGHVS, FNYEAQ. The CDR3 has 11 amino acids. The CDR3 DNA reads as TGTGCTACCCAGAGGGGAGATACGCAGTATTTT. Protein product: CATQRGDTQYF.

The chain recombines TRBV19 with TRBJ1-2; D is ambiguous. V was cut by 5 bases and J by 5 bases, with 15 bases left in between. CDR1 is LNHDA and CDR2 is SQIVND in the germline V gene (reference sequence). The length of the CDR3 is 14 residues. CDR3 region: CASSRETGKYGYTF. CDR3 in DNA: TGTGCCAGTAGTCGCGAAACGGGAAAGTATGGCTACACCTTC.

V and J are TRBV15 and TRBJ1-2, with 10 bases identical to TRBD1. Germline V gene data show CDR1 as LNHNV and CDR2 as YYDKDF (reference sequence). The CDR3 loop spans 13 amino acids. Germline trimming cut 5 bases from V and 8 bases from J; bases unmatched to any gene: 5. The CDR3 nucleotides are TGTGCCACCAGCGAACGGGACAGGGGCGGCTACACCTTC. Translating it yields CATSERDRGGYTF.

The gene calls are TRBV28 and TRBJ2-7; D ambiguous. The CDR3 has 13 residues. Germline V gene sequence: CDR1 MDHEN, CDR2 SYDVKM. V was shortened by 5 bases and J by 4 bases, with 12 bases between the two germline ends. The CDR3 loop is CASSPPPTYEQYF. DNA for the CDR3: TGTGCCAGCAGTCCCCCCCCAACGTACGAGCAGTACTTC. Drawing the rest from reference TRBV28 and TRBJ2-7, the complete variable domain is DVKVTQSSRYLVKRTGEKVFLECVQDMDHENMFWYRQDPGLGLRLIYFSYDVKMKEKGDIPEGYSVSREKKERFSLILESASTNQTSMYLCASSPPPTYEQYFGPGTRLTVT.

This clone was picked up a small number of times. The V and J genes are TRBV19 and TRBJ2-1; 8 bases match TRBD2. Germline CDR1 is LNHDA and CDR2 is SQIVND (reference sequence). The V and J ends lost 11 bases and 9 bases, in that order; junction bases with no gene match: 9. The CDR3 runs 12 residues. The CDR3, as DNA: TGTGCCGGGCAACAGCTAGCGGGTGAGCAGTTCTTC. Protein product: CAGQQLAGEQFF.

This clone was counted a few times. The chain carries TRBV5-1 and TRBJ2-2; tentative D call: TRBD2 (6 bases). V gave up 0 bases and J gave up 4 bases, with 13 bases separating them. Germline V gene sequence: CDR1 SGHRS, CDR2 YFSETQ. The CDR3 is made up of 16 amino acids. CDR3 bases: TGCGCCAGCAGCTTGGCATCGGGGGTTCTCACCGGGGAGCTGTTTTTT. Protein: CASSLASGVLTGELFF.

Only a few counts were recorded for this clone. The J gene is TRBJ1-2, the V gene TRBV2, with D unclear. The V and J ends lost 7 bases and 0 bases respectively, with 12 bases between them. CDR1 and CDR2 from the germline V gene are SNHLY and FYNNEI. The CDR3 covers 14 residues. The CDR3 spells CASTSRTANYGYTF. The CDR3 DNA sequence: TGTGCCAGCACCTCCAGGACGGCTAACTATGGCTACACCTTC. The variable domain in full, with the rest retrieved from reference TRBV2 and TRBJ1-2, is EPEVTQTPSHQVTQMGQEVILRCVPISNHLYFYWYRQILGQKVEFLVSFYNNEISEKSEIFDDQFSVERPDGSNFTLKIRSTKLEDSAMYFCASTSRTANYGYTFGSGTRLTVV.

The table lists this clone with a few counts. The CDR3 coding sequence is TGTGCTAGTGGTTTGGGCCCTGGACGGAAATACACTGGCTACACCTTC. It specifies CASGLGPGRKYTGYTF. J is TRBJ1-2 and V is TRBV12-5; no clear D. This CDR3 contains 16 residues. Germline CDR1 and CDR2: LGHNT and FRNRAP. Trimming cost V 1 base and J 7 bases, with 19 bases left between them.

This rearrangement joins TRBV7-2 to TRBJ2-7; 8 nucleotides line up with TRBD2. V lost 2 bases, J lost 3 bases, and 3 bases stayed unmatched. The CDR3 has 14 residues. Looked up from germline, CDR1 is SGHTA and CDR2 is FQGNSA. CDR3 in amino acids: CASSLSGSRYEQYF. CDR3 sequence (DNA): TGTGCCAGCAGCTTAAGCGGGAGTCGCTACGAGCAGTACTTC.

This chain links TRBV11-2 with TRBJ2-7; D unresolved. V was cut by 8 bases and J by 1 base, with 18 bases left in between. Germline V lookup: CDR1 SGHAT, CDR2 FQNNGV. The CDR3 length is 15 residues. This chain's CDR3 is CASRIRMANSYEQYF. For the CDR3, the DNA is TGTGCCAGCCGAATCAGAATGGCAAATTCCTACGAGCAGTACTTC.

This chain links TRBV28 with TRBJ2-7; possibly TRBD2 for D (5 bases). Trimming shortened V by 4 bases and J by 7 bases, and 14 bases separated the two germline ends. Germline V gene data show CDR1 as MDHEN and CDR2 as SYDVKM. There are 13 residues in the CDR3. The CDR3 DNA reads as TGTGCCAGCAGTTCCCGACTGTGGAGGGAGCAGTACTTC. Its translation is CASSSRLWREQYF. The complete variable domain, with remaining parts taken from reference TRBV28 and TRBJ2-7, reads DVKVTQSSRYLVKRTGEKVFLECVQDMDHENMFWYRQDPGLGLRLIYFSYDVKMKEKGDIPEGYSVSREKKERFSLILESASTNQTSMYLCASSSRLWREQYFGPGTRLTVT.

The sample holds a few counts of this clone. V and J are TRBV10-2 and TRBJ2-7; 8 bases line up with TRBD1. The CDR3 is made up of 12 amino acids. The junction had 4 bases not matched to a gene; V was cut back by 6 bases and J by 6 bases. Looked up from germline, CDR1 is WSHSY and CDR2 is SAAADI. CDR3 nucleotides: TGCGCCAGCAGCGTTGACAGGGGCGAGCAGTACTTC. Translating it yields CASSVDRGEQYF.